This TCR beta chain was captured in a study of beta chain features in type 1 diabetes. In the case of this clone: As yet, its antigen is unknown.

Between the trimmed V and J ends, which lost 3 bases and 4 bases, there was a span of 12 bases. The CDR3 runs to 15 residues. Germline V gene sequence: CDR1 MDHEN, CDR2 SYDVKM. Study-level results: Sequencing used cDNA, and cells with high TCR expression could therefore be over-represented. TCRB repertoires of naive, central memory and Treg cells appeared more similar among patients than among healthy donors.

The authors reverse transcribed all of the isolated RNA, so sequencing captured expressed TCRB transcripts. Assay used: immunoSEQ multiplex PCR; TCRdb lists only in-frame clones, some missing. Seen here are about 40,000 clones, approximately 60% observed once, and the top ten hold approximately 2%. The clonotype was recovered from a woman in her twenties or thirties in good health. The genes are TRBV28 and TRBJ1-4; D is unresolved. Specimen: Tregs from blood. CDR3 region: CASSFSQFINEKLFF. The CDR3 nucleotides read TGTGCCAGCAGTTTTTCCCAGTTTATTAATGAAAAACTGTTTTTT.